One and the same sample provided the 18 T cell receptor beta chains below, sequenced in a study of beta chain features in type 1 diabetes. Reverse transcription of all isolated RNA meant that expressed TCRB transcripts were sequenced. This table comes from immunoSEQ multiplex PCR, and its TCRdb copy is limited to in-frame clones, with some not included. Of about 160,000 clones detected, approximately 9% appear once; the ten largest clones hold approximately 2.3%. The specimen sequenced was central memory CD4+ T cells from blood. Receptors were obtained from a woman aged 18-29 years in good health.

The V and J genes are TRBV5-1 and TRBJ2-2, with 8 positions matching TRBD1. CDR3 length equals 12 residues. In germline, CDR1 is SGHRS, CDR2 YFSETQ. Trimming removed 4 bases from V and 10 bases from J; junction bases left unmatched: 3. CDR3 DNA sequence: TGCGCCAGCAGCCCGGACAGGGAGGAGCTGTTTTTT. Its translation: CASSPDREELFF.

This clone was detected only a few times. V usage is TRBV13 and J usage is TRBJ2-7; 8 bases agree with TRBD1. Germline-derived CDR1 and CDR2 are PRHDT and FYEKMQ (reference sequence). The CDR3 spans 16 residues. The J segment lost 1 base and the V segment lost 6 bases, leaving 11 bases of the junction unmatched. The CDR3 DNA reads TGTGCCAGCAGTCTCGGAGGGCAGGGGGCTTCCTACGAGCAGTACTTC. Translation gives CASSLGGQGASYEQYF.

The V gene is TRBV18, the J gene TRBJ2-1, with 8 nucleotides matching TRBD1. The CDR3 is 17 residues long. The V segment lost 6 bases and the J segment 7 bases; nucleotides outside the gene matches: 17. Looked up from germline, CDR1 is KGHSH and CDR2 is LQKENI. The CDR3 region is CASSPRQGRTALNEQFF. Here the CDR3 DNA reads TGTGCCAGCTCCCCCAGACAGGGGAGGACTGCTTTGAATGAGCAGTTCTTC.

The chain's CDR3 is CATSRAGTGELFF. The CDR3, as DNA: TGTGCCACCAGCAGAGCCGGGACCGGGGAGCTGTTTTTT. The V gene is TRBV15, the J gene TRBJ2-2; D gene unclear. V was cut by 1 base and J by 5 bases, with 5 bases left in between. The CDR3 has 13 residues. CDR1 is LNHNV, CDR2 YYDKDF, per germline (reference sequence).

This clone showed up just a few times. V and J are TRBV4-3 and TRBJ1-2; D is possibly TRBD1 (6 bases). The CDR3 consists of 15 residues. CDR1 LGHNA and CDR2 YSLEER come from the germline V gene. Between the trimmed V and J ends, which lost 1 base and 4 bases, there was a span of 13 bases. CDR3 sequence: CASSQGRTAAYGYTF. In DNA form, the CDR3 reads TGCGCCAGCAGCCAAGGTCGGACAGCTGCCTATGGCTACACCTTC.

This chain connects TRBV6-5 to TRBJ2-2; the D gene is possibly TRBD2 (6 bases). Germline V gene data show CDR1 as MNHEY and CDR2 as SVGAGI. The CDR3 runs to 16 residues. V was cut by 0 bases and J by 0 bases, with 8 bases left in between. The CDR3 nucleotides read TGTGCCAGCAGTTACTCCGGGGGTTCGAACACCGGGGAGCTGTTTTTT. Encoded protein: CASSYSGGSNTGELFF.

This clone was picked up many times. The gene calls are TRBV2 and TRBJ2-7; D is unresolved. The CDR3 loop spans 12 amino acids. V was shortened by 7 bases and J by 6 bases, with 13 bases between the two germline ends. Per germline, CDR1 SNHLY and CDR2 FYNNEI. In DNA form, the CDR3 reads TGTGCCAGCAAGCTAGAAAGTTCCGAGCAGTACTTC. It specifies CASKLESSEQYF.

This clone was recorded a few times. The chain uses TRBV30 and TRBJ1-5; no clear D. The CDR3 is 13 residues long. The V end was cut by 0 bases, the J end by 7 bases, with 10 bases between. CDR1 is GTSNPN and CDR2 is SVGIG in the germline V gene (reference sequence). This chain's CDR3 is CAWSVSERQPQHF. DNA of the CDR3: TGTGCCTGGAGTGTGAGTGAAAGACAGCCCCAGCATTTT.

This rearrangement joins TRBV2 to TRBJ1-1; 9 positions match TRBD1. The V segment lost 8 bases and the J segment 4 bases; nucleotides outside the gene matches: 8. The germline CDR1 and CDR2 sequences are SNHLY and FYNNEI. The CDR3 extends over 14 amino acids. CDR3 sequence (DNA): TGTGCCAGCGGTAGGGACAGGGAGGGCACTGAAGCTTTCTTT. This codes for CASGRDREGTEAFF. Using reference TRBV2 and TRBJ1-1 for the parts outside the CDR3, the full variable domain is EPEVTQTPSHQVTQMGQEVILRCVPISNHLYFYWYRQILGQKVEFLVSFYNNEISEKSEIFDDQFSVERPDGSNFTLKIRSTKLEDSAMYFCASGRDREGTEAFFGQGTRLTVV.

This clone has a count of ten or more. The chain uses TRBV9 and TRBJ2-5, with TRBD2 identical over 8 bases. The CDR3 has 13 residues. Per germline, CDR1 SGDLS and CDR2 YYNGEE. V shed 3 bases and J 4 bases; nucleotides not matched to a gene: 2. In DNA form, the CDR3 reads TGTGCCAGCAGCGGTAGCGGGGCAGAGACCCAGTACTTC. The encoded protein is CASSGSGAETQYF.

The J gene is TRBJ2-5, the V gene TRBV18; D not resolved. V shed 2 bases and J shed 5 bases, with 9 bases lying between them. Per the germline V gene, CDR1 is KGHSH and CDR2 is LQKENI. This CDR3 has 13 amino acids. The DNA of the CDR3 is TGTGCCAGCTCACCAGCTGCTAAGGAGACCCAGTACTTC. This gives the protein CASSPAAKETQYF.

This clone was picked up a small number of times. V usage is TRBV7-2 and J usage is TRBJ1-2; 8 bases are shared with TRBD1. The CDR3 consists of 15 residues. Germline V gene lookup returns CDR1 SGHTA and CDR2 FQGNSA. J lost 4 bases, V lost 4 bases, and 8 bases had no gene match. CDR3 nucleotide sequence: TGTGCCAGCAGCTCCCCTCAGGGGGCCGGCTATGGCTACACCTTC. Translation: CASSSPQGAGYGYTF.

This clone was seen a few times. The genes are TRBV14 and TRBJ2-1; tentative D call: TRBD1 (6 bases). Trimming removed 2 bases at V and 7 bases at J, with 15 bases between. CDR3 length: 15 amino acids. Per the germline V gene, CDR1 is SGHDN and CDR2 is FVKESK. In DNA form, the CDR3 reads TGTGCCAGCAGCCAATATCAGGGGCTAAGAAATGAGCAGTTCTTC. Translating it yields CASSQYQGLRNEQFF.

The V and J genes are TRBV7-9 and TRBJ2-7, with D maybe TRBD2 (6 bases). The length of the CDR3 is 14 residues. Germline lookup yields CDR1 SEHNR and CDR2 FQNEAQ (reference sequence). The V end was cut by 4 bases, the J end by 3 bases, with 13 bases between. The CDR3 DNA is TGTGCCAGCAGCTCGGGAGAAACTAACTACGAGCAGTACTTC. This codes for CASSSGETNYEQYF.

This clone was counted only a few times. This chain links TRBV9 with TRBJ1-2, with 9 bases matching TRBD1. The CDR3 consists of 16 residues. The germline V gene has CDR1 SGDLS and CDR2 YYNGEE. Germline trimming cut 3 bases from V and 4 bases from J; bases unmatched to any gene: 10. The CDR3 protein is CASSADRGALRYGYTF. CDR3 in DNA: TGTGCCAGCAGCGCAGACAGGGGGGCCCTTCGCTATGGCTACACCTTC.

This clone has just a few counts. This rearrangement joins TRBV18 to TRBJ2-2; the D gene is possibly TRBD2 (5 bases). Trimming took off 6 bases at V and 2 bases at J, with 16 bases between the two ends. The CDR3 is 16 residues long. Germline CDR1 reads KGHSH; CDR2 reads LQKENI. The CDR3 spells CASSSDGGTNTGELFF. For the CDR3, the DNA is TGTGCCAGCTCGTCGGACGGAGGAACTAACACCGGGGAGCTGTTTTTT. The full variable domain, in which reference TRBV18 and TRBJ2-2 provide the parts outside the CDR3, is NAGVMQNPRHLVRRRGQEARLRCSPMKGHSHVYWYRQLPEEGLKFMVYLQKENIIDESGMPKERFSAEFPKEGPSILRIQQVVRGDSAAYFCASSSDGGTNTGELFFGEGSRLTVL.

In this sample, this clone turned up many times. The chain carries TRBV21-1 and TRBJ1-6; TRBD1 reflects the table's D call only, with no check against the DNA. TRBV21-1 is marked as a pseudogene. The CDR3 spans 17 residues. DNA for the CDR3: TGTGCCAGCAGCAAAGTCGAGGGGGCGGCCTATAATTCACCCCTCCACTTT. Protein product: CASSKVEGAAYNSPLHF.

This clone was observed a handful of times. V gene TRBV30 combines with J gene TRBJ1-1; 7 bases map to TRBD1. V shed 2 bases, J shed 4 bases, and the junction held 4 bases outside the gene matches. This CDR3 is 13 amino acids long. CDR1 GTSNPN and CDR2 SVGIG come from the germline V gene (reference sequence). CDR3 amino acids: CAWSTQGGTEAFF. The CDR3 DNA reads as TGTGCCTGGAGTACGCAGGGGGGCACTGAAGCTTTCTTT.